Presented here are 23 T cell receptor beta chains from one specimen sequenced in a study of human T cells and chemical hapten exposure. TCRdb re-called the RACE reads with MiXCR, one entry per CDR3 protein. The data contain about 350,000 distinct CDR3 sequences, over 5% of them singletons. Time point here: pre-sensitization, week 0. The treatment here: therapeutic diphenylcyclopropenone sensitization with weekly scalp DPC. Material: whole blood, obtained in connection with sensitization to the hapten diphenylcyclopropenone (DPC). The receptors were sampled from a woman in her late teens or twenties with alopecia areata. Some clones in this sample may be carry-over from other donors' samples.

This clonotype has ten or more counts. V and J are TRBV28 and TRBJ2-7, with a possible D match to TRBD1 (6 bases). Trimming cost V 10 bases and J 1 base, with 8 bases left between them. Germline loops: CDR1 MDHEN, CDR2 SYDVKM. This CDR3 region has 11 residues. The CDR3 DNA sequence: TGTGCCATCAGGGGTTCCTACGAGCAGTACTTC. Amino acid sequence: CAIRGSYEQYF.

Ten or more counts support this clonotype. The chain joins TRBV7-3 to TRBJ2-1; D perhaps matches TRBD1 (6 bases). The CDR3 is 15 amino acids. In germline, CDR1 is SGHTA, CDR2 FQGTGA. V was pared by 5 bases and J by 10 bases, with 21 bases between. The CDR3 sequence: CASSPGPGQSREQFF. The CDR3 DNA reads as TGTGCCAGCAGCCCGGGCCCCGGACAGTCACGGGAGCAGTTCTTC.

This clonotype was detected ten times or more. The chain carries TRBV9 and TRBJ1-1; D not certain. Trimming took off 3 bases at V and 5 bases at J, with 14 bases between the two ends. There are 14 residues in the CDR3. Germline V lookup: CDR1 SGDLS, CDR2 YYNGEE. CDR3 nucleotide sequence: TGTGCCAGCAGCGGAGTCACCGGGATGACTGAAGCTTTCTTT. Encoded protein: CASSGVTGMTEAFF.

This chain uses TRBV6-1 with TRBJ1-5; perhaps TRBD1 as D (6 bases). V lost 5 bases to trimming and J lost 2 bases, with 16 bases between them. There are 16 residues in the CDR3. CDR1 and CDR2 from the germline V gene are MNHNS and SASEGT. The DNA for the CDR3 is TGTGCCAGCAGTCCAGCCAGGGGCCGAGGCAATCAGCCCCAGCATTTT. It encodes CASSPARGRGNQPQHF.

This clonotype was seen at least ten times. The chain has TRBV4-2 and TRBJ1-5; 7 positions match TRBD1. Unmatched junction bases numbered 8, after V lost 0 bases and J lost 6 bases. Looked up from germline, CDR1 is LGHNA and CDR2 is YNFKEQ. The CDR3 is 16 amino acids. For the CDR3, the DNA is TGTGCCAGCAGCCAAGAAGGTGGAGGGGGCACTCAGCCCCAGCATTTT. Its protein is CASSQEGGGGTQPQHF.

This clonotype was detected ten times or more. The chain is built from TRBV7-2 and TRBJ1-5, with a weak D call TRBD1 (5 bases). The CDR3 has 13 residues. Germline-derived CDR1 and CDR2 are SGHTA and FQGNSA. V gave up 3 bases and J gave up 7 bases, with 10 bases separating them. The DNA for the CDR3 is TGTGCCAGCAGCTTTCGGAGGGGCCAGCCCCAGCATTTT. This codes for CASSFRRGQPQHF.

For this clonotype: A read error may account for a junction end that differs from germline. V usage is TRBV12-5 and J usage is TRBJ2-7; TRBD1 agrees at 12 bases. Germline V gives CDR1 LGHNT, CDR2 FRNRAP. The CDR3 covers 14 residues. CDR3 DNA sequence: TGTGCTTGTGGATCCGGGACAGGGGGCGAGAAGCAGTACTTC. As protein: CACGSGTGGEKQYF.

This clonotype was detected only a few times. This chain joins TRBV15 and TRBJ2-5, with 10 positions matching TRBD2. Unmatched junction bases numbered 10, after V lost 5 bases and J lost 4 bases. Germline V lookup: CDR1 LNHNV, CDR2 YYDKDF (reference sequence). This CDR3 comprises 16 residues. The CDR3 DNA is TGTGCCACCAGCCCAGAAGCTAGCGGGGGTCGAGAGACCCAGTACTTC. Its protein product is CATSPEASGGRETQYF. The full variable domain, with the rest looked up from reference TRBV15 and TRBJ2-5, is DAMVIQNPRYQVTQFGKPVTLSCSQTLNHNVMYWYQQKSSQAPKLLFHYYDKDFNNEADTPDNFQSRRPNTSFCFLDIRSPGLGDTAMYLCATSPEASGGRETQYFGPGTRLLVL.

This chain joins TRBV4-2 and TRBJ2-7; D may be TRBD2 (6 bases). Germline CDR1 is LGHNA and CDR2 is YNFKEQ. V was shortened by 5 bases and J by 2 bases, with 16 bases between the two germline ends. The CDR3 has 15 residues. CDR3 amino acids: CASSLGGTVPYEQYF. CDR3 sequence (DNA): TGTGCCAGCAGCTTAGGCGGGACCGTCCCCTACGAGCAGTACTTC.

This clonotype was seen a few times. In nucleotides, the CDR3 is TGTGCCAGCAGCGTAGACAGGACTTATAATTCACCCCTCCACTTT. Encoded protein: CASSVDRTYNSPLHF. The chain uses TRBV9 and TRBJ1-6, with D maybe TRBD1 (5 bases). V gave up 0 bases and J gave up 4 bases, with 8 bases separating them. Germline-derived CDR1 and CDR2 are SGDLS and YYNGEE. The CDR3 is 15 amino acids.

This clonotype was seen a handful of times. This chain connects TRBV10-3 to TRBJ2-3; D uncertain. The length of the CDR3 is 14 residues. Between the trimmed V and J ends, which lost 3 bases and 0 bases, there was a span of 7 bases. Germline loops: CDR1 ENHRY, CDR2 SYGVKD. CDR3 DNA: TGTGCCATCAGTGATGGATCTAGCACAGATACGCAGTATTTT. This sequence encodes CAISDGSSTDTQYF.

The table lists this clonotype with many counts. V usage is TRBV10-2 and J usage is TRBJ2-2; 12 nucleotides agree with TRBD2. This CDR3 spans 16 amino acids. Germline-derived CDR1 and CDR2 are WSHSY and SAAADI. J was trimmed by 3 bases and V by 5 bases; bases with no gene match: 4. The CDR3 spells CASSTSGGTDTGELFF. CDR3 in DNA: TGCGCCAGCAGTACTAGCGGGGGGACAGACACCGGGGAGCTGTTTTTT.

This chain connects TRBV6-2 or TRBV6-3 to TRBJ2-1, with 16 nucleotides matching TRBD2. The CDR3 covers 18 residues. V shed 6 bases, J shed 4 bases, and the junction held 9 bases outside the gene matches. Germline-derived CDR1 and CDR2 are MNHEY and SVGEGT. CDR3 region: CASSPGTSGGAWYNEQFF. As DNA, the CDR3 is TGTGCCAGCAGCCCGGGGACTAGCGGGGGGGCCTGGTACAATGAGCAGTTCTTC.

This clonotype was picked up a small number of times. This chain's CDR3 is CASSWDLPIVSGANVLTF. DNA for the CDR3: TGTGCCAGCAGTTGGGACCTCCCAATAGTCTCTGGGGCCAACGTCCTGACTTTC. The chain carries TRBV27 and TRBJ2-6; perhaps D is TRBD1 or TRBD2 (5 bases each). This CDR3 comprises 18 residues. The ends were cut back, 4 bases at V and 0 bases at J, with 16 bases in the middle. Germline CDR1 and CDR2: MNHEY and SMNVEV (reference sequence).

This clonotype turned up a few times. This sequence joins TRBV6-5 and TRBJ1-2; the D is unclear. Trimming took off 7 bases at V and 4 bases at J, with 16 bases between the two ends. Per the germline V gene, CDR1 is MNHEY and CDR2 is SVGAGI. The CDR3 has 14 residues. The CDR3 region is CASTDGSRAYGYTF. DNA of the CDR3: TGTGCCAGCACTGATGGCAGTCGTGCCTATGGCTACACCTTC.

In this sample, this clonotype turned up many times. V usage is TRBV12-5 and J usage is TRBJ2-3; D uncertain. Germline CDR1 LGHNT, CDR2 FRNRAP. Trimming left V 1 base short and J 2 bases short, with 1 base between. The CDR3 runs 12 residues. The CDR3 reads CASGLDTDTQYF. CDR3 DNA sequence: TGTGCTAGTGGTTTGGACACAGATACGCAGTATTTT.

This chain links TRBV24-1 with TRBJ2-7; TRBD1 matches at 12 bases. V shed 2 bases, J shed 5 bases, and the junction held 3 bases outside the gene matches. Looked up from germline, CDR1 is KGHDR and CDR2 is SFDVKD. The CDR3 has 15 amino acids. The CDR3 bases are TGTGCCACCAGTGATTCGGGACAGGGGGCCCACGAGCAGTACTTC. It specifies CATSDSGQGAHEQYF.

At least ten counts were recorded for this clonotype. The DNA for the CDR3 is TGTGCCAGCAGTCTAGAGGGCCTCTCTGGAAACACCATATATTTT. The encoded protein is CASSLEGLSGNTIYF. This sequence joins TRBV12-3 or TRBV12-4 and TRBJ1-3; D not certain. The CDR3 has 15 amino acids. The germline V and J ends were trimmed by 5 bases and 0 bases, with 11 bases remaining between them.

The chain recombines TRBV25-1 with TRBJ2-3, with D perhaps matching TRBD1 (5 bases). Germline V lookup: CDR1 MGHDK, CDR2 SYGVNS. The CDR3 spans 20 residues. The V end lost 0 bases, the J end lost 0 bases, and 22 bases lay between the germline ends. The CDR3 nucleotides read TGTGCCAGCAGTGAATATGACAGTCAGGGCCGCGGTGTCAGCACAGATACGCAGTATTTT. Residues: CASSEYDSQGRGVSTDTQYF.

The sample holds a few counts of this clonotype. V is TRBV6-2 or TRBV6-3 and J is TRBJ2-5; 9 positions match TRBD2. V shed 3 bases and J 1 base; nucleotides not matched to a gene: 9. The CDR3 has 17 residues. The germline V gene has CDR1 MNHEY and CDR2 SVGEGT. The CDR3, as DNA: TGTGCCAGCAGTTATTTGTGGCGGGGGGGTTTCCAAGAGACCCAGTACTTC. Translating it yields CASSYLWRGGFQETQYF.

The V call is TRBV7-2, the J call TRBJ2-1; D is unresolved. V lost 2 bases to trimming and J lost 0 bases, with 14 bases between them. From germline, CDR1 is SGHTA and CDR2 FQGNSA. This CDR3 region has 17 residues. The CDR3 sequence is CASSLIGTSLSYNEQFF. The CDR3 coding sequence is TGTGCCAGCAGCTTAATTGGCACCTCCCTCTCCTACAATGAGCAGTTCTTC. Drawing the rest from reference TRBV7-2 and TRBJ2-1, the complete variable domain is GAGVSQSPSNKVTEKGKDVELRCDPISGHTALYWYRQSLGQGLEFLIYFQGNSAPDKSGLPSDRFSAERTGGSVSTLTIQRTQQEDSAVYLCASSLIGTSLSYNEQFFGPGTRLTVL.

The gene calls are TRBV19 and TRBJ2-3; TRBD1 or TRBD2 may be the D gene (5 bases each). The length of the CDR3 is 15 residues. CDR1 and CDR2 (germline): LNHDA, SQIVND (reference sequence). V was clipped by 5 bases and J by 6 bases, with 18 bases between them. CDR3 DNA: TGTGCCAGTAGTGGACGGGACGGCGGTCTTGATACGCAGTATTTT. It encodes CASSGRDGGLDTQYF.

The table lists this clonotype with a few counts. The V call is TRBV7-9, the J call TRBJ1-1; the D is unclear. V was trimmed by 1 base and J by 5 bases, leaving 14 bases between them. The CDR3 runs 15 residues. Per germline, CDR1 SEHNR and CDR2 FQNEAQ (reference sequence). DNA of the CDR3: TGTGCCAGCAGCTTAGGTTGGAGGGAAGGGACTGAAGCTTTCTTT. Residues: CASSLGWREGTEAFF.